Listed here are 5 T cell receptor beta chains from one sample, sequenced in a study of T cell responses to AZD1222 COVID-19 vaccine (dated by TCRdb to the early 2020s). What this sample's time point label stands for: baseline before first vaccination. The library was made by the immunoSEQ multiplex PCR assay. TCRdb took over this immuneACCESS table, retaining in-frame rearrangements with V and J assigned. Such tables are incomplete; in checked studies, under half of the missing clones stem from an unresolved V gene, and the remainder is unexplained. Recorded for this sample are over 110,000 clones; 90% to 95% of them occurred a single time. The top ten constitute around 5.1% of the sample. Sequencing used peripheral blood, obtained on day 0 of AZD1222 vaccination. These receptors originate from an adult in good health.

V usage is TRBV7-9 and J usage is TRBJ2-5, with 7 bases lining up with TRBD1. Germline V gene data show CDR1 as SEHNR and CDR2 as FQNEAQ (reference sequence). The junction had 1 base not matched to a gene; V was cut back by 4 bases and J by 5 bases. The CDR3 sequence is 12 residues long. CDR3 residues: CASSSQGETQYF. CDR3 sequence (DNA): TGTGCCAGCAGCTCACAGGGGGAGACCCAGTACTTC.

The J gene is TRBJ2-2, the V gene TRBV9; TRBD2 matches at 7 bases. The germline CDR1 and CDR2 sequences are SGDLS and YYNGEE. Losses at the gene ends were 0 bases for V and 5 bases for J; bases not matched to a gene: 13. This CDR3 has 18 amino acids. The CDR3 protein is CASSVAAIAGARTGELFF. DNA for the CDR3: TGTGCCAGCAGCGTAGCTGCAATCGCGGGAGCTCGGACCGGGGAGCTGTTTTTT.

This chain uses TRBV6-5 with TRBJ2-7, with D perhaps matching TRBD1 or TRBD2 (5 bases each). Germline V gives CDR1 MNHEY, CDR2 SVGAGI. The V and J ends lost 2 bases and 4 bases respectively, with 15 bases between them. This CDR3 has 15 amino acids. The DNA of the CDR3 is TGTGCCAGCAGTTACGCGCCGGGACGGAAGTACGAGCAGTACTTC. Encoded protein: CASSYAPGRKYEQYF.

As DNA, the CDR3 is TGTGCCAGTAGTACGTTAGGGGGGTCGAGGGAGCAGTTCTTC. Its translation is CASSTLGGSREQFF. This chain connects TRBV19 to TRBJ2-1; the D gene could be TRBD1 or TRBD2 (6 bases each). Germline CDR1 and CDR2: LNHDA and SQIVND (reference sequence). V was clipped by 4 bases and J by 10 bases, with 17 bases between them. The CDR3 extends over 14 amino acids. The full variable domain, rest sourced from reference TRBV19 and TRBJ2-1, is DGGITQSPKYLFRKEGQNVTLSCEQNLNHDAMYWYRQDPGQGLRLIYYSQIVNDFQKGDIAEGYSVSREKKESFPLTVTSAQKNPTAFYLCASSTLGGSREQFFGPGTRLTVL.

The chain links TRBV5-4 to TRBJ2-7; TRBD1 matches 11 bases. The CDR3 is 13 residues long. With V trimmed by 4 bases and J by 10 bases, 7 bases remained unmatched. Germline assignment: CDR1 SGHNT and CDR2 YYREEE (reference sequence). CDR3 DNA sequence: TGTGCCAGCAGCCGCGGACAGGGGGCGGATCAGTACTTC. Translating it yields CASSRGQGADQYF.